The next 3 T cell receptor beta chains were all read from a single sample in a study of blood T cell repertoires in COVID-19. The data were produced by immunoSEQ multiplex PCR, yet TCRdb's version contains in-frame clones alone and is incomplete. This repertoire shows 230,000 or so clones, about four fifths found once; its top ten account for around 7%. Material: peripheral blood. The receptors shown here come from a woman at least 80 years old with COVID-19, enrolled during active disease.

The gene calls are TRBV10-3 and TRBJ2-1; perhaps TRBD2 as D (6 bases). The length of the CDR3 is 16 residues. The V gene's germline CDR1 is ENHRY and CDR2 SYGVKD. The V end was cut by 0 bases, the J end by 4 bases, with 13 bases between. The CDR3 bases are TGTGCCATCAGTGAGTCTGGGCTAGCGCTTTACAATGAGCAGTTCTTC. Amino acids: CAISESGLALYNEQFF.

The DNA for the CDR3 is TGTGCCAGCAGCTTGGCCCGTCCCAGGGGGGATACGCAGTATTTT. Residues: CASSLARPRGDTQYF. The J gene is TRBJ2-3, the V gene TRBV7-9; 7 bases map to TRBD1. CDR3 size: 15 residues. Germline CDR1 and CDR2: SEHNR and FQNEAQ (reference sequence). V dropped 3 bases and J dropped 6; count of bases not matched to a gene: 9.

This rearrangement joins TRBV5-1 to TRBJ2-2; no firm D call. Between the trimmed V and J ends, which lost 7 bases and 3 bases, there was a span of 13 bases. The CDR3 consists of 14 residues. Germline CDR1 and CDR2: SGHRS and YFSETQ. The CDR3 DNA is TGCGCCAGCGGATTAAGGAGAGACACCGGGGAGCTGTTTTTT. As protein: CASGLRRDTGELFF.